Listed here are 19 T cell receptor beta chains from one sample, sequenced in a study of early T cells in non-severe SARS-CoV-2 infection. A single record per CDR3 protein comes from TCRdb applying MiXCR to the 5' RACE reads. The table shows tens of thousands of distinct CDR3 sequences, with about 6% occurring only once. Sequenced here: whole blood, sampled at baseline. These receptors came from an adult who was a healthcare worker with PCR-confirmed SARS-CoV-2 infection or an uninfected control (not recorded which).

This clonotype was detected ten times or more. The chain recombines TRBV24-1 with TRBJ2-2; the D is unclear. V was pared by 5 bases and J by 2 bases, with 29 bases between. Germline V gene data show CDR1 as KGHDR and CDR2 as SFDVKD. The CDR3 is 21 residues long. DNA for the CDR3: TGTGCCACCAGTGTCCTCATCTGGGCGGACGGTGAACTCCCTAACACCGGGGAGCTGTTTTTT. It specifies CATSVLIWADGELPNTGELFF.

This clonotype was observed once. A much larger clonotype is one base distant, so this may be a read error. The V call is TRBV19, the J call TRBJ1-4; D unclear. The CDR3 has 14 residues. V lost 5 bases to trimming and J lost 4 bases, with 11 bases between them. Germline-derived CDR1 and CDR2 are LNHDA and SQIVND (reference sequence). In DNA form, the CDR3 reads TGTGCCAGTAGTCATACACAGAGTAATGAAAAACTGTTTTTT. Amino acids: CASSHTQSNEKLFF. Drawing the rest from reference TRBV19 and TRBJ1-4, the complete variable domain is DGGITQSPKYLFRKEGQNVTLSCEQNLNHDAMYWYRQDPGQGLRLIYYSQIVNDFQKGDIAEGYSVSREKKESFPLTVTSAQKNPTAFYLCASSHTQSNEKLFFGSGTQLSVL.

This clonotype was observed many times. This chain uses TRBV7-7 with TRBJ2-2, with 11 bases fitting TRBD2. Germline V gene lookup returns CDR1 SSHAT and CDR2 FNYEAQ (reference sequence). This CDR3 has 17 residues. Trimming at V came to 5 bases and at J to 5 bases, leaving 10 bases not matched to a gene. The DNA of the CDR3 is TGTGCCAGCAGCCCATTCCCGGGACTAGCGGTTACCGGGGAGCTGTTTTTT. It codes for CASSPFPGLAVTGELFF.

There are many counts of this clonotype. The chain carries TRBV7-8 and TRBJ1-5, with 7 bases matching TRBD1. The CDR3 runs to 16 residues. Germline-derived CDR1 and CDR2 are SGHVS and FQNEAQ. V was pared by 5 bases and J by 0 bases, with 7 bases of the junction left unmatched. The CDR3 loop is CASSAYRGRSNQPQHF. The CDR3 coding sequence is TGTGCCAGCAGCGCATACAGGGGTCGTAGCAATCAGCCCCAGCATTTT.

This clonotype was observed many times. This chain links TRBV29-1 with TRBJ1-1; no clear D. Germline V gives CDR1 SQVTM, CDR2 ANQGSEA. The CDR3 is 16 residues long. The V and J ends lost 2 bases and 0 bases respectively, with 16 bases between them. The CDR3: CSVETNGQTMNTEAFF. CDR3 DNA: TGCAGCGTTGAAACCAACGGGCAAACAATGAACACTGAAGCTTTCTTT.

This clonotype was found a few times. This sequence joins TRBV29-1 and TRBJ2-7; no clear D gene. V gave up 6 bases and J gave up 0 bases, with 9 bases separating them. CDR3 length: 12 amino acids. Germline values: CDR1 SQVTM, CDR2 ANQGSEA. The CDR3 sequence is CSVVQSSYEQYF. The CDR3 region has the DNA TGCAGCGTGGTACAGAGCTCCTACGAGCAGTACTTC.

Many counts were recorded for this clonotype. The chain is built from TRBV20-1 and TRBJ2-5; TRBD2 matches 9 bases. Germline V gene data show CDR1 as DFQATT and CDR2 as SNEGSKA (reference sequence). The CDR3 totals 15 residues. The V gene end was trimmed by 6 bases and the J gene end by 1 base; junction bases not matched to a gene: 9. DNA for the CDR3: TGCAGTGCGGCACCCGCACTAGCGGGCCAAGAGACCCAGTACTTC. Its translation: CSAAPALAGQETQYF.

This clonotype has ten or more counts. The V gene is TRBV3-1, the J gene TRBJ1-5, with unresolved D. Germline V gene lookup returns CDR1 LGHDT and CDR2 YNNKEL (reference sequence). Trimming removed 1 base from V and 7 bases from J, with 11 bases in between. The CDR3 loop spans 14 amino acids. The CDR3 spells CASSQVSGGQPQHF. The CDR3 DNA follows: TGTGCCAGCAGCCAAGTGTCAGGAGGGCAGCCCCAGCATTTT.

DNA for the CDR3: TGCAGTGGAAAGCGGGACAGGGCAGTCTACGAGCAGTACTTC. It is translated as CSGKRDRAVYEQYF. J is TRBJ2-7 and V is TRBV20-1; 9 bases line up with TRBD1. The CDR3 length is 14 residues. The trim removed 7 bases at V and 3 bases at J, leaving 10 bases unmatched. Germline lookup yields CDR1 DFQATT and CDR2 SNEGSKA (reference sequence).

Concerning this clonotype itself: A much larger clone is a single base away; this may be a read error. The chain is built from TRBV7-9 and TRBJ2-7; possible D gene TRBD2, 6 bases. Germline V lookup: CDR1 SEHNR, CDR2 FQNEAQ (reference sequence). This CDR3 region has 15 residues. The V gene lost 4 bases and the J gene lost 2 bases, with 15 bases spanning the gap. CDR3 sequence reads: CASSYGTGETYEQYF. The CDR3 bases are TGTGCCAGCAGCTACGGGACTGGCGAGACCTACGAGCAGTACTTC.

CDR3 amino acids: CASSLLVGQGDTEAFF. Here the CDR3 DNA reads TGTGCCAGCAGTTTATTGGTTGGACAGGGGGACACTGAAGCTTTCTTT. The rearrangement uses TRBV27 and TRBJ1-1; 10 bases align to TRBD1. V trimming: 1 base; J trimming: 3 bases; junction bases outside the gene matches: 5. Germline-derived CDR1 and CDR2 are MNHEY and SMNVEV (reference sequence). The CDR3 has 16 amino acids.

This clonotype was seen a handful of times. The V gene is TRBV29-1, the J gene TRBJ2-1; no reliable D call. Trimming cost V 5 bases and J 4 bases, with 12 bases left between them. CDR1 is SQVTM and CDR2 is ANQGSEA in the germline V gene. This CDR3 comprises 13 residues. CDR3 region: CSVSRVPYNEQFF. The CDR3 DNA reads TGCAGCGTTTCTAGGGTACCTTACAATGAGCAGTTCTTC.

The table lists this clonotype with many counts. The genes are TRBV29-1 and TRBJ1-5; the D is unclear. V gave up 6 bases and J gave up 8 bases, with 17 bases separating them. Looked up from germline, CDR1 is SQVTM and CDR2 is ANQGSEA. The CDR3 runs to 13 residues. CDR3: CSVQRLRGKPQHF. The CDR3 region has the DNA TGCAGCGTCCAACGGCTTCGTGGGAAGCCCCAGCATTTT.

This clonotype was recorded many times. This chain joins TRBV6-4 and TRBJ1-5; tentative D call: TRBD1 (6 bases). V lost 3 bases and J lost 2, with 8 bases in between. Germline CDR1 is MRHNA and CDR2 is SNTAGT. This CDR3 is 14 amino acids long. This CDR3 is CASSEGGGNQPQHF. CDR3 nucleotides: TGTGCCAGCAGTGAAGGGGGAGGCAATCAGCCCCAGCATTTT.

The sample holds many counts of this clonotype. The gene calls are TRBV19 and TRBJ2-6; no firm D call. The CDR3 has 15 residues. V gave up 2 bases and J gave up 0 bases, with 5 bases separating them. CDR1 and CDR2 from the germline V gene are LNHDA and SQIVND (reference sequence). Here the CDR3 DNA reads TGTGCCAGTAGTATACGGATCTCTGGGGCCAACGTCCTGACTTTC. Its protein is CASSIRISGANVLTF.

Regarding this clonotype: A read error may explain this, as a much larger clone is one base away. The rearrangement uses TRBV4-2 and TRBJ1-2, with D hard to call. In germline, CDR1 is LGHNA, CDR2 YNFKEQ. This CDR3 spans 15 amino acids. Trimming took 2 bases from V and 4 from J, leaving 14 bases between them. CDR3 nucleotides: TGTGCCAGCAGCCAACAATGGGTAGAGGGCTATGGCTACACCTTC. It yields the protein CASSQQWVEGYGYTF.

The chain has TRBV7-2 and TRBJ2-1; D is uncertain. CDR1 and CDR2 (germline): SGHTA, FQGNSA. V was shortened by 0 bases and J by 7 bases, with 10 bases between the two germline ends. This CDR3 spans 14 amino acids. The CDR3 spells CASSLAGRANEQFF. DNA of the CDR3: TGTGCCAGCAGCTTAGCCGGAAGGGCAAATGAGCAGTTCTTC.

This clonotype has ten or more counts. This sequence joins TRBV5-5 and TRBJ2-1, with 9 bases aligning to TRBD2. The CDR3 loop spans 15 amino acids. Germline CDR1 SGHKS, CDR2 YYEKEE (reference sequence). J was trimmed by 3 bases and V by 4 bases; bases with no gene match: 5. For the CDR3, the DNA is TGTGCCAGCAGCCCGCGGACTAGCGACTACAATGAGCAGTTCTTC. Translating gives CASSPRTSDYNEQFF.

In this sample, this clonotype turned up many times. The rearrangement links TRBV5-4 to TRBJ2-1, with 11 bases matching TRBD2. The germline V gene has CDR1 SGHNT and CDR2 YYREEE (reference sequence). With 4 bases clipped from V and 5 bases from J, the junction kept 14 bases outside the gene matches. The CDR3 is 18 residues long. CDR3 coding DNA: TGTGCCAGCAGCCGGACTAGCGGGTCCGGTGCACACAACAATGAGCAGTTCTTC. Amino acids: CASSRTSGSGAHNNEQFF.